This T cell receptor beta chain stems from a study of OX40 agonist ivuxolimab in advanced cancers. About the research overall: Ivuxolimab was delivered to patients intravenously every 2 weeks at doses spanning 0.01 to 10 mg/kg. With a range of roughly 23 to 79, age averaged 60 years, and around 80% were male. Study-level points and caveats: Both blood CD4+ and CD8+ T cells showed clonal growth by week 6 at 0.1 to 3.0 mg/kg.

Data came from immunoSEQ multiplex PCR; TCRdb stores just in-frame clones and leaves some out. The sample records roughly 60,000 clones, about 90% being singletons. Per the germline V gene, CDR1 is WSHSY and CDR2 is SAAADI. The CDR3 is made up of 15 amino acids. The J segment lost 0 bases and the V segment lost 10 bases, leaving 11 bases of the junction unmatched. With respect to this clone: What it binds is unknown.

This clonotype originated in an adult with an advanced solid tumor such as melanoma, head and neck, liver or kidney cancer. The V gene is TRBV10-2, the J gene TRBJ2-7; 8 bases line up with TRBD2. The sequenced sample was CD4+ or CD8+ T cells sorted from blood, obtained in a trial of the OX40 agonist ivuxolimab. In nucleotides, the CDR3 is TGCGCCAATTTCGGGGCGGGAGGCCCCTCCTACGAGCAGTACTTC. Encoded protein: CANFGAGGPSYEQYF.